The 17 T cell receptor beta chains reported below all come from one sample, sequenced in a study of blood T cell repertoires in COVID-19. Some clones are missing from TCRdb's copy, which holds only in-frame ones; the method was immunoSEQ multiplex PCR. In the table there are under 150,000 clones, about 88% of which are singletons. The sample taken for sequencing was peripheral blood. All receptors derive from a man aged 35 to 55 with acute or convalescent COVID-19.

This chain connects TRBV29-1 to TRBJ2-5; 7 bases align to TRBD1. The germline V gene has CDR1 SQVTM and CDR2 ANQGSEA. The junction had 7 bases not matched to a gene; V was cut back by 4 bases and J by 5 bases. CDR3 length equals 13 residues. CDR3 residues: CSVARGQGETQYF. As DNA, the CDR3 is TGCAGCGTTGCGAGGGGGCAAGGGGAGACCCAGTACTTC.

V and J are TRBV5-6 and TRBJ1-1, with 10 positions matching TRBD1. CDR3 size: 14 residues. V dropped 3 bases and J dropped 6; count of bases not matched to a gene: 5. The germline CDR1 and CDR2 sequences are SGHDT and YYEEEE. CDR3 DNA: TGTGCCAGCAGCTGGGGACAGGGGTGGTCTGAAGCTTTCTTT. Translation: CASSWGQGWSEAFF.

J is TRBJ1-1 and V is TRBV7-9; D gene ambiguous. The CDR3 runs 13 residues. V was pared by 2 bases and J by 5 bases, with 9 bases between. Germline CDR1 is SEHNR and CDR2 is FQNEAQ (reference sequence). As DNA, the CDR3 is TGTGCCAGCAGCTTACCCCAGTCGACTGAAGCTTTCTTT. This gives the protein CASSLPQSTEAFF.

The chain carries TRBV9 and TRBJ2-7; TRBD2 agrees at 9 bases. This CDR3 is 13 amino acids long. From germline, CDR1 is SGDLS and CDR2 YYNGEE. Germline trimming cut 0 bases from V and 5 bases from J; bases unmatched to any gene: 0. The CDR3 DNA sequence: TGTGCCAGCAGCGTAGAGCGGGGGGACGAGCAGTACTTC. This codes for CASSVERGDEQYF.

The rearrangement uses TRBV7-2 and TRBJ1-2, with 10 bases identical to TRBD1. The germline V gene encodes CDR1 SGHTA and CDR2 FQGNSA. This CDR3 is 14 amino acids long. The J segment lost 3 bases and the V segment lost 3 bases, leaving 1 base of the junction unmatched. The chain's CDR3 is CASSLTGGYYGYTF. The CDR3 region has the DNA TGTGCCAGCAGCTTGACAGGGGGCTACTATGGCTACACCTTC.

The rearrangement joins TRBV4-2 to TRBJ1-2, with 12 positions matching TRBD1. This CDR3 has 22 residues. The germline CDR1 and CDR2 sequences are LGHNA and YNFKEQ. The V segment lost 4 bases and the J segment 3 bases; nucleotides outside the gene matches: 24. In DNA, the CDR3 is TGTGCCAGCAGCCCTTGGATGGGAGCGGGGACAGGGGGCAACCTAGCCCACTATGGCTACACCTTC. Protein sequence: CASSPWMGAGTGGNLAHYGYTF.

This clone was found a few times. The J gene is TRBJ2-1, the V gene TRBV27, with D perhaps TRBD1 (5 bases). CDR1 is MNHEY and CDR2 is SMNVEV in the germline V gene (reference sequence). This CDR3 comprises 13 residues. V was clipped by 8 bases and J by 6 bases, with 14 bases between them. The CDR3 DNA follows: TGTGCCAGCGGCAGGGATAAGCGCAATGAGCAGTTCTTC. Translation gives CASGRDKRNEQFF.

The rearrangement links TRBV4-1 to TRBJ2-7, with TRBD2 identical over 8 bases. Germline-derived CDR1 and CDR2 are MGHRA and YSYEKL. The junction had 16 bases not matched to a gene; V was cut back by 1 base and J by 5 bases. The CDR3 consists of 18 residues. This CDR3 reads CASSQGASGSLNRNEQYF. CDR3 in DNA: TGCGCCAGCAGCCAAGGCGCTAGCGGGTCCCTTAACAGGAACGAGCAGTACTTC.

The V and J genes are TRBV20-1 and TRBJ1-5; the D is unclear. The CDR3 spans 9 residues. Germline CDR1 and CDR2: DFQATT and SNEGSKA (reference sequence). V lost 5 bases and J lost 15, with 11 bases in between. The chain's CDR3 is CSAVSLTHF. The CDR3 DNA is TGCAGTGCTGTTTCACTCACGCATTTT.

About this clone: Germline is not matched at one junction end, which may reflect a read error. The chain employs TRBV11-2 and TRBJ1-6; D unresolved. The CDR3 loop spans 11 amino acids. The germline gives CDR1 SGHAT, CDR2 FQNNGV. CDR3 residues: CASSLGAGIAF. The CDR3 DNA reads TGTGCCAGCAGCTTGGGCGCGGGCATTGCTTTT. The full variable domain, with the rest looked up from reference TRBV11-2 and TRBJ1-6, is EAGVAQSPRYKIIEKRQSVAFWCNPISGHATLYWYQQILGQGPKLLIQFQNNGVVDDSQLPKDRFSAERLKGVDSTLKIQPAKLEDSAVYLCASSLGAGIAFGNGTRLTVT.

This sequence joins TRBV7-9 and TRBJ2-5, with a tentative D call TRBD1 (5 bases). CDR3 length equals 17 residues. Germline CDR1 is SEHNR and CDR2 is FQNEAQ (reference sequence). Trimming left V 2 bases short and J 3 bases short, with 19 bases between. CDR3 nucleotides: TGTGCCAGCAGCTTACCGTTCCAGGGCCAGGTCGAAGAGACCCAGTACTTC. It codes for CASSLPFQGQVEETQYF.

The chain couples TRBV7-2 to TRBJ1-2; D is ambiguous. Germline CDR1 reads SGHTA; CDR2 reads FQGNSA. Trimming cost V 7 bases and J 4 bases, with 7 bases left between them. The CDR3 runs 11 residues. The CDR3 protein is CASTESYGYTF. DNA for the CDR3: TGTGCCAGCACCGAGTCCTATGGCTACACCTTC.

This rearrangement joins TRBV18 to TRBJ1-3; no firm D call. The CDR3 has 14 residues. V lost 2 bases to trimming and J lost 2 bases, with 7 bases between them. Germline assignment: CDR1 KGHSH and CDR2 LQKENI. In DNA form, the CDR3 reads TGTGCCAGCTCACCAGAACGGGCTGGAAACACCATATATTTT. Translation gives CASSPERAGNTIYF.

This chain links TRBV3-1 (or the pseudogene TRBV3-2) with TRBJ2-1; D may be TRBD1 (5 bases). V shed 5 bases and J shed 6 bases, with 11 bases lying between them. The CDR3 has 13 amino acids. CDR1 and CDR2 (germline): LGHDT, YNNKEL (reference sequence). The CDR3 loop reads CASSALGVNEQFF. The DNA for the CDR3 is TGTGCCAGCAGCGCATTAGGGGTCAATGAGCAGTTCTTC.

The chain uses TRBV13 and TRBJ1-1, with 8 bases fitting TRBD1. Germline CDR1 and CDR2: PRHDT and FYEKMQ (reference sequence). The V gene end was trimmed by 0 bases and the J gene end by 3 bases; junction bases not matched to a gene: 3. The CDR3 is 15 amino acids. CDR3 amino acids: CASSLGRGPHTEAFF. DNA of the CDR3: TGTGCCAGCAGCTTAGGCAGGGGGCCGCACACTGAAGCTTTCTTT.

The V call is TRBV4-1, the J call TRBJ2-1, with D possibly matching TRBD2 (5 bases). The CDR3 has 15 amino acids. The V gene lost 3 bases and the J gene lost 3 bases, with 12 bases spanning the gap. Germline lookup yields CDR1 MGHRA and CDR2 YSYEKL. CDR3 protein: CASSQRTLGYNEQFF. In nucleotides, the CDR3 is TGCGCCAGCAGCCAGCGAACACTAGGCTACAATGAGCAGTTCTTC.

V gene TRBV7-2 combines with J gene TRBJ1-1, with TRBD1 as a possible D gene (6 bases). Per the germline V gene, CDR1 is SGHTA and CDR2 is FQGNSA. CDR3 length: 15 amino acids. Trimming took off 5 bases at V and 1 base at J, with 14 bases between the two ends. CDR3 nucleotides: TGTGCCAGCAGCCCTCAGGGGAAGGGGAACACTGAAGCTTTCTTT. Its protein product is CASSPQGKGNTEAFF.